The sequence of this TCR beta chain was determined in a study of metastatic and nonmetastatic thyroid tumors. Patients underwent thyroid surgery, and none had received any treatment before it. This clone came up many times. TCRdb reanalyzed the PCR reads via MiXCR. Seen here are approximately 31,000 clones, about 20% observed once, and the top ten hold about 11%. The CDR3 has 17 amino acids. The germline V gene encodes CDR1 DFQATT and CDR2 SNEGSKA (reference sequence). V shed 1 base, J shed 5 bases, and the junction held 13 bases outside the gene matches. The chain joins TRBV20-1 to TRBJ1-2, with 10 bases fitting TRBD1. The sequence came from a female donor with papillary thyroid cancer or a benign thyroid nodule (not recorded which). Some clones in this sample may be carry-over from other donors' samples. The specimen sequenced was blood. CDR3 in DNA: TGCAGTGCTAGAGCCATTGGTCCGGGACAGGGGATATATGGCTACACCTTC. This gives the protein CSARAIGPGQGIYGYTF.